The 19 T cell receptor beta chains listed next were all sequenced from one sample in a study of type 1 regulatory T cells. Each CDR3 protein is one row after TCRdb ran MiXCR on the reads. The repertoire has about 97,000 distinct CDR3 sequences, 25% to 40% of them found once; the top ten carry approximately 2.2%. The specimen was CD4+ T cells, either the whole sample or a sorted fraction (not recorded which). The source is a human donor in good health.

The DNA of the CDR3 is TGTGCCAGCAGTTACTTCTCTAGAACAGATACGCAGTATTTT. Translating it yields CASSYFSRTDTQYF. This chain uses TRBV6-2 or TRBV6-3 with TRBJ2-3; D gene ambiguous. Germline V gene sequence: CDR1 MNHEY, CDR2 SVGEGT. CDR3 length equals 14 residues. With 1 base removed from V and 3 bases from J, the gap between germline ends came to 8 bases.

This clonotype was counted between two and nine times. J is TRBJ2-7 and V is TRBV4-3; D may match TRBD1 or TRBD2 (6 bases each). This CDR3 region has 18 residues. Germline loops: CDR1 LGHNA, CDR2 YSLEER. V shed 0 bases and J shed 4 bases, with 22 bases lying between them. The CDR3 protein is CASSQEAPVGGGRYEQYF. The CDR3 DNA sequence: TGCGCCAGCAGCCAAGAGGCCCCGGTGGGGGGCGGGCGGTACGAGCAGTACTTC.

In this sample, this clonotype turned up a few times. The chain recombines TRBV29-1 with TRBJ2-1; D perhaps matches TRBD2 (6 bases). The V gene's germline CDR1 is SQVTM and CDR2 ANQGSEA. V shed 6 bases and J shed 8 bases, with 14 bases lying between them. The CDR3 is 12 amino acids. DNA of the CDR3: TGCAGCGTCTACCGGGGAGGAGATGAGCAGTTCTTC. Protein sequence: CSVYRGGDEQFF.

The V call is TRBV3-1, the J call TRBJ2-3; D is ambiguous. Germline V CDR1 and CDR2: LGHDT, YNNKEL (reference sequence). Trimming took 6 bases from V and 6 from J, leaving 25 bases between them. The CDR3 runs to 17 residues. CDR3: CASSPSAGVVLGDTQYF. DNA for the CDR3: TGTGCCAGCAGTCCTTCCGCAGGCGTCGTCTTGGGGGATACGCAGTATTTT.

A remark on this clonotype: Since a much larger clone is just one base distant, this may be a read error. CDR3 in amino acids: CVSSTAGGAREPQHF. The DNA for the CDR3 is TGTGTCAGTAGTACCGCCGGGGGGGCAAGGGAGCCCCAGCATTTT. The rearrangement links TRBV19 to TRBJ1-5, with a possible D match to TRBD1 (6 bases). This CDR3 contains 15 residues. The germline V gene encodes CDR1 LNHDA and CDR2 SQIVND (reference sequence).

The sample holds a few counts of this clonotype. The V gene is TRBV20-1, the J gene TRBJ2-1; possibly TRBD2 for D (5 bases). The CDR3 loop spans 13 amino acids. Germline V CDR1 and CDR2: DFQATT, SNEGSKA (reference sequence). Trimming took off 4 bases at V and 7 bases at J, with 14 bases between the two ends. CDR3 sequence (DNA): TGCAGTGCTACGGGCCTACGGGAAAATGAGCAGTTCTTC. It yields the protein CSATGLRENEQFF.

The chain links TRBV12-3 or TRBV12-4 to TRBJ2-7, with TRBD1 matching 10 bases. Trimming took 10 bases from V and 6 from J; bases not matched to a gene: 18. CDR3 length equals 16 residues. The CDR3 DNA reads TGTGCCACCAAGGGAGGAAAGACAGGGGGCCTCGGCGAGCAGTACTTC. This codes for CATKGGKTGGLGEQYF.

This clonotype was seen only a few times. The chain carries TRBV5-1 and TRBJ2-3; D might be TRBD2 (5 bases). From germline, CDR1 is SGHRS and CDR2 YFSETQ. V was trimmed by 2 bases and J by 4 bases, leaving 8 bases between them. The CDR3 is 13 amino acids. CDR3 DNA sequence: TGCGCCAGCAGCTTTCGGGGAGCAGATACGCAGTATTTT. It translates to CASSFRGADTQYF. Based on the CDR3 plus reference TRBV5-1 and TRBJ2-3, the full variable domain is KAGVTQTPRYLIKTRGQQVTLSCSPISGHRSVSWYQQTPGQGLQFLFEYFSETQRNKGNFPGRFSGRQFSNSRSEMNVSTLELGDSALYLCASSFRGADTQYFGPGTRLTVL.

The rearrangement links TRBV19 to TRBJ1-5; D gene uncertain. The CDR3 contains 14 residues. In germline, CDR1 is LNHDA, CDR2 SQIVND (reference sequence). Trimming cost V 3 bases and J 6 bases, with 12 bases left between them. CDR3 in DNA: TGTGCCAGTAGTATGGCACAGCCTAGTCAGCCCCAGCATTTT. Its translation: CASSMAQPSQPQHF.

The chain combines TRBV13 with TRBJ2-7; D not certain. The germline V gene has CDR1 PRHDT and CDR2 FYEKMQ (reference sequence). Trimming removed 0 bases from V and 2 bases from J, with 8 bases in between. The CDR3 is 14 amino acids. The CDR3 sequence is CASSLGLVTYEQYF. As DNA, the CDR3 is TGTGCCAGCAGCTTAGGCCTAGTCACCTACGAGCAGTACTTC.

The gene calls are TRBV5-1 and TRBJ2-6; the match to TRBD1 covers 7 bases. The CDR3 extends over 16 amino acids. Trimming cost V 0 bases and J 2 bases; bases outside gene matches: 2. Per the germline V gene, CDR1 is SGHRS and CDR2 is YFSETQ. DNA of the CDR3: TGCGCCAGCAGCTTGGAGGGGGCTGCTGGGGCCAACGTCCTGACTTTC. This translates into CASSLEGAAGANVLTF.

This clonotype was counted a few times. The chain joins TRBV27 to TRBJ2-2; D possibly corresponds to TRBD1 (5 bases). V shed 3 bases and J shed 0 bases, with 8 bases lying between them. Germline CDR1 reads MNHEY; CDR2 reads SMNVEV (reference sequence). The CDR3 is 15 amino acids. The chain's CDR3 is CASSFAGSNTGELFF. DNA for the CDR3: TGTGCCAGCAGTTTCGCAGGGTCGAACACCGGGGAGCTGTTTTTT.

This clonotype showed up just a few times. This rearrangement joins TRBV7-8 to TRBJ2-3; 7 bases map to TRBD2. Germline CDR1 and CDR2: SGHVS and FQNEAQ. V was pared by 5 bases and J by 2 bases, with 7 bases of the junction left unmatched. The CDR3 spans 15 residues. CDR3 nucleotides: TGTGCCAGCAGCGAAATTAGCGGGTACACAGATACGCAGTATTTT. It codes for CASSEISGYTDTQYF.

The CDR3 spells CASSLLDRGTEAFF. The CDR3 DNA is TGTGCCAGCAGCTTATTAGACAGGGGAACTGAAGCTTTCTTT. The chain carries TRBV3-1 and TRBJ1-1; 8 bases align to TRBD1. CDR1 is LGHDT, CDR2 YNNKEL, per germline (reference sequence). The J segment lost 5 bases and the V segment lost 5 bases, leaving 7 bases of the junction unmatched. This CDR3 spans 14 amino acids.

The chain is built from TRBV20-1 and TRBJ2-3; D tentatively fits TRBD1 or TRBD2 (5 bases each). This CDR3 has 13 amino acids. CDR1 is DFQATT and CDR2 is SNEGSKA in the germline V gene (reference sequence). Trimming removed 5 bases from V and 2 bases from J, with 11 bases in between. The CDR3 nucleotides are TGCAGTGCTCCACTGGGGACCACAGATACGCAGTATTTT. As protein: CSAPLGTTDTQYF.

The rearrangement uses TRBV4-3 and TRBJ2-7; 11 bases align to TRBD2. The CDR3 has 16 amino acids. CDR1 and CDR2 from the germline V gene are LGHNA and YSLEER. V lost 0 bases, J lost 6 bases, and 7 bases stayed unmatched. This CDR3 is CASSQELAGVGSEQYF. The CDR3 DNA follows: TGCGCCAGCAGCCAAGAACTAGCGGGAGTGGGCTCCGAGCAGTACTTC.

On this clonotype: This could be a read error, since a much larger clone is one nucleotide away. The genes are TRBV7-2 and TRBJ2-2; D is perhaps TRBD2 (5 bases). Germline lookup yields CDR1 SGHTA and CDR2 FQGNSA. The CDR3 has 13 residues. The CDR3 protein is CASSRPGAGKLFF. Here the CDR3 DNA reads TGTGCCAGTTCCAGACCGGGTGCCGGGAAGCTGTTTTTT.

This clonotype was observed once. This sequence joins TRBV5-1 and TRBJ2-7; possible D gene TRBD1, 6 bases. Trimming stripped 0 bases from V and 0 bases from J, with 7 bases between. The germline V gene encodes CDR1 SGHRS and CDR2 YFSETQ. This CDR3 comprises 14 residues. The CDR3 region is CASSLGDNSYEQYF. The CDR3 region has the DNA TGCGCCAGCAGCTTGGGGGACAACTCCTACGAGCAGTACTTC.

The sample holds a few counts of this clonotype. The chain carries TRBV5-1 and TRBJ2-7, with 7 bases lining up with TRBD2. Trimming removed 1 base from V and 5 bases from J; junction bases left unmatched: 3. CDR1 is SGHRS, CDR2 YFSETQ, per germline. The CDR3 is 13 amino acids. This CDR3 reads CASSLRTRDEQYF. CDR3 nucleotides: TGCGCCAGCAGCTTGCGGACTAGAGACGAGCAGTACTTC.